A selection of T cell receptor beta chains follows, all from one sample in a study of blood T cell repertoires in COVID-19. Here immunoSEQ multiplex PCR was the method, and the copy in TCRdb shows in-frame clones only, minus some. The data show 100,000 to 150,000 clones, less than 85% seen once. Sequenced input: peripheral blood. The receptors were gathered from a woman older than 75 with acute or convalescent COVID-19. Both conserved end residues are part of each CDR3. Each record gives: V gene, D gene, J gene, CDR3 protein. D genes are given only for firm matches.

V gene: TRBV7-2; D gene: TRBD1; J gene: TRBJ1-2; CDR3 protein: CASRRDRRNYGYTF
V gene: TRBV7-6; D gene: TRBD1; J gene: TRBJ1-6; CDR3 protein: CASSFSPGQGGPHNSPLHF
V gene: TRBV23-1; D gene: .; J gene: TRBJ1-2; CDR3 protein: CASSQSLRGF
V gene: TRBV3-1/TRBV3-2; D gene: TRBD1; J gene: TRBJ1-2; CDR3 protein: CASSPRDRGLGYTF
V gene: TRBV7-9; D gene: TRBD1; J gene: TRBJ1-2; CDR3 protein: CASSTTGGHYGYTF
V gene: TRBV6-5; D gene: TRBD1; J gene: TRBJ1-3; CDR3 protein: CASIIDRGSGNTIYF
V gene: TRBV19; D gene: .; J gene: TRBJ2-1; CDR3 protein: CASAPGTSYNEQFF
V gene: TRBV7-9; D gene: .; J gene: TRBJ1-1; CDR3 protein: CASSLVRGGMNTEAFF
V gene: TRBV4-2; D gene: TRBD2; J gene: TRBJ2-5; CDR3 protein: CASSPGGRSGGAQETQYF
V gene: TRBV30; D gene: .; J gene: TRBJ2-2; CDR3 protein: CAWSVNHGTNTGELFF
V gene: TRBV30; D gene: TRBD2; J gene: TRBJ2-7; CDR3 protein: CAWRQSGSSYEQYF
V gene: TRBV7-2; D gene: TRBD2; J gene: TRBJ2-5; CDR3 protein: CASSLRPRASGSNWETQYF
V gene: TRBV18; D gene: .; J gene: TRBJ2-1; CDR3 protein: CASSAKDGSSYNEQFF
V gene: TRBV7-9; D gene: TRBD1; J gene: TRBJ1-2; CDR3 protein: CASRAGTGDGYTF
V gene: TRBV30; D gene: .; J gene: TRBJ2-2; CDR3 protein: CAWSFQGGNTGELFF
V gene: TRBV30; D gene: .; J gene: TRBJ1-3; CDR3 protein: CAWSPPTPSGNTIYF
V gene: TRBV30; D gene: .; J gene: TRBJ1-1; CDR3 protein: CAYTQKNTEAFF
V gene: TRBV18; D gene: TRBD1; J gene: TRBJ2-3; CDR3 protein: CASSPLAAGIRGPDTQYF
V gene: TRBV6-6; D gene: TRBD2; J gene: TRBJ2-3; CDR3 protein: CASSYSGRGASDTQYF
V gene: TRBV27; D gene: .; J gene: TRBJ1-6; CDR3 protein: CASSTTGREDSPLHF
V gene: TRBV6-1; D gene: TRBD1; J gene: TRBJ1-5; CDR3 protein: CASSDQGASQPQHF
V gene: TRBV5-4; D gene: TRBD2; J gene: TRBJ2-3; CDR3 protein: CASSPSGSNTDTQYF
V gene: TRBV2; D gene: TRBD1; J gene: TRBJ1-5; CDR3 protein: CASSRTGNQPQHF
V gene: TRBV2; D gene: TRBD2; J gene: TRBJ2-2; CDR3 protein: CASSERLAVNTGELFF
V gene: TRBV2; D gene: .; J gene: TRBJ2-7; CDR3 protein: CASSGVGSGDEQYF
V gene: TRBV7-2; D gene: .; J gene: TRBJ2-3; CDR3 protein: CASSLALAFSDTQYF
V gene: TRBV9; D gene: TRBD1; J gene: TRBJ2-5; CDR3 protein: CASSGTGGEEWTQYF
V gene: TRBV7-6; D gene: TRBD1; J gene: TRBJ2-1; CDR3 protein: CASSLGQGGDNEQFF
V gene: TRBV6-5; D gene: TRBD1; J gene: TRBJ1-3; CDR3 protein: CASSRDSPSGNTIYF
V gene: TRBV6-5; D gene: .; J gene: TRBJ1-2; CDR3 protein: CASSYSDSSNYGYTF
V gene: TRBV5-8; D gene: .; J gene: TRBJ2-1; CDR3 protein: CASSLVLSRQFF
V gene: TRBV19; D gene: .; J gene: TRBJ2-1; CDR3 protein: CATGGVPYNEQFF
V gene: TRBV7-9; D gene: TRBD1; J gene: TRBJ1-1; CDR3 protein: CASSSYDRAAFF
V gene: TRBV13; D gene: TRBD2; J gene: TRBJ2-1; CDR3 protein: CASSRGLAGSSYNEQFF
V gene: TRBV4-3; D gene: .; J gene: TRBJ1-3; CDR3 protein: CASSQNAISGNTIYF
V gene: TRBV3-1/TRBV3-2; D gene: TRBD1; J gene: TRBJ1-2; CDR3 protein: CASSQRQGASGYTF
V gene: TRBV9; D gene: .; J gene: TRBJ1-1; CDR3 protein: CASSVEPGTPLSTRSDTEAFF
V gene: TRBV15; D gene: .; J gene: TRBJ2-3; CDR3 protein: CATSRTRGAGDTQYF
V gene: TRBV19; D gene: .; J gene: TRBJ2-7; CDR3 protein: CASSINAPSSYEQYF